Each of the 23 T cell receptor beta chains below was sequenced from the same sample in a study of T cells in pancreatic ductal adenocarcinoma. No neoadjuvant therapy was given to the selected pancreatic ductal adenocarcinoma patients before their surgery. Data came from immunoSEQ multiplex PCR; TCRdb stores just in-frame clones and leaves some out. The sample lists about 31,000 clones; more than 90% were seen once. The specimen was PBMCs. These receptors came from a human donor with pancreatic ductal adenocarcinoma.

The chain recombines TRBV6-1 with TRBJ1-2, with 7 bases lining up with TRBD1. CDR1 MNHNS and CDR2 SASEGT come from the germline V gene. Germline trimming cut 8 bases from V and 3 bases from J; bases unmatched to any gene: 3. The CDR3 is made up of 12 amino acids. The CDR3 DNA reads as TGTGCCAGCTCACAGGGGTACTATGGCTACACCTTC. The encoded protein is CASSQGYYGYTF.

This clone was counted once. The chain carries TRBV7-9 and TRBJ1-2, with D possibly being TRBD1 (6 bases). The CDR3 has 15 residues. Germline lookup yields CDR1 SEHNR and CDR2 FQNEAQ (reference sequence). The V end lost 5 bases, the J end lost 6 bases, and 19 bases lay between the germline ends. The DNA of the CDR3 is TGTGCCAGCAGCGTCCATCGGACAGATCTTGATGGCTACACCTTC. Protein: CASSVHRTDLDGYTF.

V is TRBV2 and J is TRBJ2-3; D is perhaps TRBD1 or TRBD2 (5 bases each). Per germline, CDR1 SNHLY and CDR2 FYNNEI. CDR3 length: 12 residues. V dropped 7 bases and J dropped 4 bases, with 9 bases sitting between them. The CDR3 sequence is CASTEGPDTQYF. The CDR3 nucleotides read TGTGCCAGCACTGAGGGGCCAGATACGCAGTATTTT.

J is TRBJ1-5 and V is TRBV6-5, with 8 bases matching TRBD1. The junction had 7 bases not matched to a gene; V was cut back by 5 bases and J by 7 bases. CDR1 is MNHEY, CDR2 SVGAGI, per germline. The CDR3 is 14 residues long. CDR3 loop: CASSRQGMGQPQHF. Here the CDR3 DNA reads TGTGCCAGCAGTAGACAGGGGATGGGGCAGCCCCAGCATTTT.

V gene TRBV10-3 combines with J gene TRBJ1-2; D ambiguous. Trimming took 3 bases from V and 7 from J, leaving 12 bases between them. CDR3 length: 13 residues. Germline values: CDR1 ENHRY, CDR2 SYGVKD. The CDR3 protein is CAISDGPGSGYTF. For the CDR3, the DNA is TGTGCCATCAGTGATGGGCCTGGGTCTGGCTACACCTTC.

The V and J genes are TRBV7-9 and TRBJ2-3; 7 bases are shared with TRBD1. Germline values: CDR1 SEHNR, CDR2 FQNEAQ (reference sequence). This CDR3 has 17 amino acids. The CDR3 nucleotides read TGTGCTCTTAACCGAGACAGGGTAGCCTTTGTTGCAGATACGCAGTATTTT. Its translation is CALNRDRVAFVADTQYF. The whole variable domain, filled in from reference TRBV7-9 and TRBJ2-3, reads DTGVSQNPRHKITKRGQNVTFRCDPISEHNRLYWYRQTLGQGPEFLTYFQNEAQLEKSRLLSDRFSAERPKGSFSTLEIQRTEQGDSAMYLCALNRDRVAFVADTQYFGPGTRLTVL.

The V gene is TRBV7-2, the J gene TRBJ2-5; D might be TRBD1 (5 bases). Germline CDR1 is SGHTA and CDR2 is FQGNSA. The V end lost 4 bases, the J end lost 4 bases, and 16 bases lay between the germline ends. The CDR3 loop spans 15 amino acids. The CDR3 region is CASSSYPRQSETQYF. The DNA for the CDR3 is TGTGCCAGCAGCTCCTACCCTCGACAGTCAGAGACCCAGTACTTC.

This clone has only one observation. The rearrangement uses TRBV11-3 and TRBJ2-5; the D gene is possibly TRBD1 (5 bases). The V and J ends lost 6 bases and 0 bases respectively, with 14 bases between them. The CDR3 is 15 residues long. CDR1 and CDR2 from the germline V gene are SGHNT and YENEEA. As DNA, the CDR3 is TGTGCCAGCAGGGTTACAGGATGGTACCAAGAGACCCAGTACTTC. Translating gives CASRVTGWYQETQYF.

The V and J genes are TRBV15 and TRBJ2-1; 11 bases fit TRBD2. Trimming cost V 1 base and J 6 bases; bases outside gene matches: 8. CDR3 size: 17 residues. Per the germline V gene, CDR1 is LNHNV and CDR2 is YYDKDF (reference sequence). DNA for the CDR3: TGTGCCACCAGCAGAGGGACTAGCGGGTCCTCGATCAATGAGCAGTTCTTC. Residues: CATSRGTSGSSINEQFF.

This chain joins TRBV28 and TRBJ1-1, with TRBD1 matching 8 bases. Germline CDR1 reads MDHEN; CDR2 reads SYDVKM. The CDR3 runs to 14 residues. J was trimmed by 10 bases and V by 1 base; bases with no gene match: 8. The CDR3 nucleotides read TGTGCCAGCAGTTTATTGAACAGGGGGAGCGGAGCTTTCTTT. It codes for CASSLLNRGSGAFF.

Only one count was recorded for this clone. The rearrangement joins TRBV6-4 to TRBJ2-7; 11 bases match TRBD2. CDR1 and CDR2 (germline): MRHNA, SNTAGT. V lost 5 bases and J lost 4; bases outside the gene matches: 1. The CDR3 covers 13 residues. For the CDR3, the DNA is TGTGCCAGCAGTCTAGCGGGGGGATACGAGCAGTACTTC. Translating it yields CASSLAGGYEQYF.

The chain links TRBV7-9 to TRBJ2-1; 12 nucleotides match TRBD2. Unmatched junction bases numbered 12, after V lost 5 bases and J lost 7 bases. Germline V CDR1 and CDR2: SEHNR, FQNEAQ (reference sequence). The CDR3 runs 17 residues. This CDR3 reads CASSEESGLAGGNEQFF. The DNA for the CDR3 is TGTGCCAGCAGCGAAGAGTCGGGGCTAGCGGGAGGGAATGAGCAGTTCTTC. Supplemented by reference TRBV7-9 and TRBJ2-1, the full variable domain reads DTGVSQNPRHKITKRGQNVTFRCDPISEHNRLYWYRQTLGQGPEFLTYFQNEAQLEKSRLLSDRFSAERPKGSFSTLEIQRTEQGDSAMYLCASSEESGLAGGNEQFFGPGTRLTVL.

The chain recombines TRBV6-1 with TRBJ2-5; tentatively, D is TRBD1 or TRBD2 (7 bases each). Looked up from germline, CDR1 is MNHNS and CDR2 is SASEGT. This CDR3 region has 15 residues. Trimming removed 2 bases from V and 5 bases from J, with 15 bases in between. Here the CDR3 DNA reads TGTGCCAGCAGTGAAAACAGGGGAGGGTGGGAGACCCAGTACTTC. Translation gives CASSENRGGWETQYF.

V is TRBV7-9 and J is TRBJ2-2; TRBD2 matches 11 bases. With V trimmed by 5 bases and J by 1 base, 12 bases remained unmatched. Germline loops: CDR1 SEHNR, CDR2 FQNEAQ (reference sequence). The CDR3 is 19 amino acids. The CDR3 here is CASSPRSPGTSGNTGELFF. The DNA of the CDR3 is TGTGCCAGCAGCCCCCGTTCTCCCGGGACTAGCGGGAACACCGGGGAGCTGTTTTTT. Based on the CDR3 plus reference TRBV7-9 and TRBJ2-2, the full variable domain is DTGVSQNPRHKITKRGQNVTFRCDPISEHNRLYWYRQTLGQGPEFLTYFQNEAQLEKSRLLSDRFSAERPKGSFSTLEIQRTEQGDSAMYLCASSPRSPGTSGNTGELFFGEGSRLTVL.

The chain recombines TRBV14 with TRBJ2-3; weak D call: TRBD2 (6 bases). Per the germline V gene, CDR1 is SGHDN and CDR2 is FVKESK. The CDR3 spans 15 residues. V was trimmed by 0 bases and J by 12 bases, leaving 19 bases between them. The CDR3, as DNA: TGTGCCAGCAGCCAAGATCGAGTTCGGAGGGATTTCCAGTATTTT. Amino acid sequence: CASSQDRVRRDFQYF.

This clone was detected once. V is TRBV5-1 and J is TRBJ1-1; 7 bases map to TRBD1. The CDR3 runs to 16 residues. Germline V gives CDR1 SGHRS, CDR2 YFSETQ. Unmatched junction bases numbered 9, after V lost 3 bases and J lost 1 base. The CDR3 nucleotides read TGCGCCAGCAGCTCGTATACAGGGGCCCAGAACACTGAAGCTTTCTTT. This sequence encodes CASSSYTGAQNTEAFF.

The chain uses TRBV5-1 and TRBJ1-6, with D perhaps TRBD1 (6 bases). The V end was cut by 9 bases, the J end by 9 bases, with 28 bases between. Germline values: CDR1 SGHRS, CDR2 YFSETQ. This CDR3 comprises 17 residues. The CDR3 coding sequence is TGCGCCACTCCCCATGTTTACCACAGGGTGATCTGTTCACCCCTCCACTTT. This codes for CATPHVYHRVICSPLHF.

The V gene is TRBV30, the J gene TRBJ2-1; TRBD1 aligns across 9 bases. The CDR3 has 15 residues. The junction had 4 bases not matched to a gene; V was cut back by 0 bases and J by 4 bases. CDR1 is GTSNPN and CDR2 is SVGIG in the germline V gene (reference sequence). The DNA of the CDR3 is TGTGCCTGGAGTGTACTGGGACAGGGTTACAATGAGCAGTTCTTC. Residues: CAWSVLGQGYNEQFF.

The chain is built from TRBV18 and TRBJ2-5, with D uncertain. The V and J ends lost 0 bases and 2 bases respectively, with 10 bases between them. The CDR3 runs to 15 residues. From germline, CDR1 is KGHSH and CDR2 LQKENI. The CDR3 region is CASSPPSLSQETQYF. The DNA of the CDR3 is TGTGCCAGCTCACCACCGAGTCTATCACAAGAGACCCAGTACTTC.

A single count supports this clone. The V gene is TRBV19, the J gene TRBJ1-3, with a tentative D call TRBD1 (5 bases). The V gene's germline CDR1 is LNHDA and CDR2 SQIVND (reference sequence). V was cut by 6 bases and J by 2 bases, with 11 bases left in between. This CDR3 is built from 14 residues. The CDR3 DNA follows: TGTGCCAGTAGCCGTCAGGGTGCTGGAAACACCATATATTTT. Its translation: CASSRQGAGNTIYF.

The rearrangement links TRBV5-4 to TRBJ2-2; D may be TRBD1 or TRBD2 (6 bases each). With 4 bases removed from V and 5 bases from J, the gap between germline ends came to 18 bases. Germline V gene sequence: CDR1 SGHNT, CDR2 YYREEE (reference sequence). The CDR3 spans 16 residues. The CDR3 sequence is CASSLDVRGRTGELFF. CDR3 in DNA: TGTGCCAGCAGCCTAGATGTTAGGGGGAGGACCGGGGAGCTGTTTTTT.

This chain uses TRBV6-6 with TRBJ2-7; D remains ambiguous. CDR1 and CDR2 from the germline V gene are MNHNY and SVGAGI (reference sequence). The V end was cut by 5 bases, the J end by 2 bases, with 7 bases between. The CDR3 runs to 12 residues. The CDR3 spells CASSRPPYEQYF. The CDR3 nucleotides are TGTGCCAGCAGTCGACCACCCTACGAGCAGTACTTC.

The chain has TRBV5-4 and TRBJ2-1, with 10 bases identical to TRBD2. V lost 4 bases and J lost 3; bases outside the gene matches: 7. CDR1 is SGHNT and CDR2 is YYREEE in the germline V gene (reference sequence). The CDR3 totals 16 residues. The CDR3 DNA is TGTGCCAGCAGCCTCGAACTAGCGGGGATCTACAATGAGCAGTTCTTC. This codes for CASSLELAGIYNEQFF.